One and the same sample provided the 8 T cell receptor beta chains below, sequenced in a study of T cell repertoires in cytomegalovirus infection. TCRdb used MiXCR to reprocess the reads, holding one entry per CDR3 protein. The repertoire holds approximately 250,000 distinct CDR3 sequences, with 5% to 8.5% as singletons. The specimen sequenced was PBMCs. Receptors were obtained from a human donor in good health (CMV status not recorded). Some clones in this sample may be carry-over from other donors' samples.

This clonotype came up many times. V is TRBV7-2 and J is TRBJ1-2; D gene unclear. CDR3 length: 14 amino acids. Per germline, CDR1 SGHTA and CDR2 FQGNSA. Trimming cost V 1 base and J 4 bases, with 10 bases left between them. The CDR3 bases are TGTGCCAGCAGCTTAGTGAAGGGAGGCTATGGCTACACCTTC. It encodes CASSLVKGGYGYTF.

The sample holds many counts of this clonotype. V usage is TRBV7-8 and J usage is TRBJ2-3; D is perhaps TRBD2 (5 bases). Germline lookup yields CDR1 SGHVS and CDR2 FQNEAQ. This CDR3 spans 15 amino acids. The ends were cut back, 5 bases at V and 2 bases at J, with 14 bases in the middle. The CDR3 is CASSPLAWDTDTQYF. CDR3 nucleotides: TGTGCCAGCAGCCCGTTAGCGTGGGACACAGATACGCAGTATTTT.

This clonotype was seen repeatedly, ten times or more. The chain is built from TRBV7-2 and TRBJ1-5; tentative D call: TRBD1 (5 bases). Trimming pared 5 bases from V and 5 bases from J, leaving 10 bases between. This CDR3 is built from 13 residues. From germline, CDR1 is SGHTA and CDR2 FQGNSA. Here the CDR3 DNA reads TGTGCCAGCAGCCCCTGGGGGGATCAGCCCCAGCATTTT. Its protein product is CASSPWGDQPQHF.

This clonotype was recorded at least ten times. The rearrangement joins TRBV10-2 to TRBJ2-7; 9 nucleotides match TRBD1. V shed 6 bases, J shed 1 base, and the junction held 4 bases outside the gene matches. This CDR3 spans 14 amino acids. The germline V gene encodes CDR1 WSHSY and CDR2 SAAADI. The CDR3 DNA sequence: TGCGCCAGCAGGCGGACAGGGGCTTCCTACGAGCAGTACTTC. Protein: CASRRTGASYEQYF.

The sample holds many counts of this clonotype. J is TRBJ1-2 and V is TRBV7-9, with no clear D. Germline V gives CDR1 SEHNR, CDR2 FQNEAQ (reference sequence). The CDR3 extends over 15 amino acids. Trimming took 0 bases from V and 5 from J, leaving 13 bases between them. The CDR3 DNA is TGTGCCAGCAGCTTAGCTGCAGGAACCCTATATGGCTACACCTTC. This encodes CASSLAAGTLYGYTF.

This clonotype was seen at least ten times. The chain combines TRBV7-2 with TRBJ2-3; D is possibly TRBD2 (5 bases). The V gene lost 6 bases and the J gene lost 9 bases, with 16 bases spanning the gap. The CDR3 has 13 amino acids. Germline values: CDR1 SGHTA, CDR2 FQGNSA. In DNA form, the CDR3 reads TGTGCCAGCAGTGCTACAGCGGCTACGACGCAGTATTTT. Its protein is CASSATAATTQYF.

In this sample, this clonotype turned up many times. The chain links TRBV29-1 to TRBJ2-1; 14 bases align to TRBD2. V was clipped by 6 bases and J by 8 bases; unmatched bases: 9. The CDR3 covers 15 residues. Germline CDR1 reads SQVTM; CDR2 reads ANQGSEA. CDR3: CSVRRTSGGSDEQFF. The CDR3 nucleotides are TGCAGCGTGAGGCGGACTAGCGGGGGGTCTGATGAGCAGTTCTTC.

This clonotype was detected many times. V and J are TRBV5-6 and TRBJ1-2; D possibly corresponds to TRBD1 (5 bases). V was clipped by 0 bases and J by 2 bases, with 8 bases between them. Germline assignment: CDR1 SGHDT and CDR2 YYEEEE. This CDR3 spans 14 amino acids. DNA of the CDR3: TGTGCCAGCAGCTTGGGGGGGGGAAACTATGGCTACACCTTC. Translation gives CASSLGGGNYGYTF.